These 12 T cell receptor beta chains originate from one sample sequenced in a study of T cell repertoires in aging, cancer and after chemotherapy. The template was genomic DNA from peripheral blood, not RNA. Multiplex touch-down PCR with TRB-A/B primers amplified rearranged V-D-J TRB sequences. TCRdb called the multiplex PCR reads again in MiXCR, with one record for every CDR3 protein. Found here are 950 to 1,100 distinct CDR3 sequences, less than 30% of them singletons; the top ten hold approximately 15%. The sequencing input was blood. The receptor set was obtained from a human donor with a blood cancer.

In its sample, this clonotype is medium-sized. The chain uses TRBV20-1 and TRBJ2-5; no clear D. The CDR3 runs to 12 residues. V was pared by 5 bases and J by 2 bases, with 9 bases between. Germline V CDR1 and CDR2: DFQATT, SNEGSKA (reference sequence). The CDR3 reads CSAPETQETQYF. CDR3 in DNA: TGCAGTGCTCCAGAAACTCAAGAGACCCAGTACTTC.

Notes on this clonotype: A much larger clone lies one base from this, so it may be a read error. The chain joins TRBV20-1 to TRBJ1-5; D not certain. The germline gives CDR1 DFQATT, CDR2 SNEGSKA (reference sequence). The CDR3 consists of 13 residues. Here the CDR3 reads CSARGQGNRPQHF. The CDR3 DNA sequence: TGCAGTGCTAGAGGGCAAGGCAATCGGCCCCAGCATTTT.

This clonotype is termed medium-sized. No DNA is shown, since the ends of the CDR3 on it are uncertain; the CDR3 is the one TCRdb lists. This chain links TRBV28 with TRBJ2-5; the DNA was not used to check the table's D call, TRBD1. In germline, CDR1 is MDHEN, CDR2 SYDVKM. The length of the CDR3 is 14 amino acids, counting both ends. The CDR3 here is CASSSSDREVTQYF.

The chain couples TRBV20-1 to TRBJ1-1; the D gene is possibly TRBD1 (5 bases). From germline, CDR1 is DFQATT and CDR2 SNEGSKA (reference sequence). V lost 0 bases and J 6 bases, leaving 20 bases between the germline ends. The CDR3 is 16 amino acids. The DNA of the CDR3 is TGCAGTGCTAGAGATTGGGGGGGGGGTGTCTGGGCTGAAGCTTTCTTT. It is translated as CSARDWGGGVWAEAFF.

This clonotype is classed as medium-sized. The rearrangement uses TRBV12-3 or TRBV12-4 and TRBJ1-5; D gene ambiguous. V was shortened by 6 bases and J by 4 bases, with 10 bases between the two germline ends. CDR3 length: 13 residues. CDR3 protein: CASSLRENQPQHF. DNA for the CDR3: TGTGCCAGCAGCCTTCGGGAGAATCAGCCCCAGCATTTT.

J is TRBJ2-1 and V is TRBV19, with 11 nucleotides matching TRBD2. CDR3 length: 16 amino acids. The germline gives CDR1 LNHDA, CDR2 SQIVND (reference sequence). The junction had 7 bases not matched to a gene; V was cut back by 4 bases and J by 5 bases. The CDR3 reads CASSTPGTSGDNEQFF. The CDR3 DNA follows: TGTGCCAGTAGTACCCCCGGGACTAGCGGTGACAATGAGCAGTTCTTC.

By share, this clonotype ranks as medium-sized. The gene calls are TRBV20-1 and TRBJ1-5; possibly TRBD1 for D (5 bases). Germline V lookup: CDR1 DFQATT, CDR2 SNEGSKA (reference sequence). The CDR3 is 14 residues long. V dropped 1 base and J dropped 4 bases, with 11 bases sitting between them. In DNA, the CDR3 is TGCAGTGCTAGAGGGGGCGCCGTGAATCAGCCCCAGCATTTT. It yields the protein CSARGGAVNQPQHF.

The chain has TRBV29-1 and TRBJ2-3, with D perhaps matching TRBD1 (5 bases). The CDR3 has 14 amino acids. CDR1 SQVTM and CDR2 ANQGSEA come from the germline V gene. Trimming took off 3 bases at V and 2 bases at J, with 12 bases between the two ends. CDR3 nucleotides: TGCAGCGTTGAGGGCAGGGATATCACAGATACGCAGTATTTT. The encoded protein is CSVEGRDITDTQYF.

This clonotype has just one count. The chain couples TRBV19 to TRBJ2-2; D remains ambiguous. This CDR3 has 9 amino acids. Germline CDR1 reads LNHDA; CDR2 reads SQIVND (reference sequence). Trimming took 6 bases from V and 12 from J, leaving 5 bases between them. This chain's CDR3 is CASSRKLFF. Here the CDR3 DNA reads TGTGCCAGTAGCCGGAAGCTGTTTTTT.

The J gene is TRBJ2-1, the V gene TRBV13, with D unresolved. V lost 5 bases to trimming and J lost 7 bases, with 15 bases between them. Germline V gene data show CDR1 as PRHDT and CDR2 as FYEKMQ (reference sequence). The CDR3 has 14 residues. The CDR3 nucleotides are TGTGCCAGCAGCCCAGAGCTCCACCCAAATGAGCAGTTCTTC. This codes for CASSPELHPNEQFF.

Concerning this clonotype itself: This could be a read error, since a much larger clone is one nucleotide away. The V call is TRBV4-3, the J call TRBJ2-1; 7 nucleotides agree with TRBD2. There are 16 residues in the CDR3. Germline-derived CDR1 and CDR2 are LGHNA and YSLEER. The CDR3 nucleotides read TGCGCCAGCAGCCAACAGGGAGGGCCCTCTCACAATAAGCAGTTCTTC. It yields the protein CASSQQGGPSHNKQFF.

The CDR3 here is CASSQGRGAGNQETQYF. The CDR3 DNA follows: TGCGCCAGCAGCCAGGGTCGAGGAGCGGGGAACCAAGAGACCCAGTACTTC. The chain is built from TRBV4-1 and TRBJ2-5, with TRBD2 identical over 7 bases. Looked up from germline, CDR1 is MGHRA and CDR2 is YSYEKL. There are 17 residues in the CDR3. V trimming: 3 bases; J trimming: 0 bases; junction bases outside the gene matches: 10.